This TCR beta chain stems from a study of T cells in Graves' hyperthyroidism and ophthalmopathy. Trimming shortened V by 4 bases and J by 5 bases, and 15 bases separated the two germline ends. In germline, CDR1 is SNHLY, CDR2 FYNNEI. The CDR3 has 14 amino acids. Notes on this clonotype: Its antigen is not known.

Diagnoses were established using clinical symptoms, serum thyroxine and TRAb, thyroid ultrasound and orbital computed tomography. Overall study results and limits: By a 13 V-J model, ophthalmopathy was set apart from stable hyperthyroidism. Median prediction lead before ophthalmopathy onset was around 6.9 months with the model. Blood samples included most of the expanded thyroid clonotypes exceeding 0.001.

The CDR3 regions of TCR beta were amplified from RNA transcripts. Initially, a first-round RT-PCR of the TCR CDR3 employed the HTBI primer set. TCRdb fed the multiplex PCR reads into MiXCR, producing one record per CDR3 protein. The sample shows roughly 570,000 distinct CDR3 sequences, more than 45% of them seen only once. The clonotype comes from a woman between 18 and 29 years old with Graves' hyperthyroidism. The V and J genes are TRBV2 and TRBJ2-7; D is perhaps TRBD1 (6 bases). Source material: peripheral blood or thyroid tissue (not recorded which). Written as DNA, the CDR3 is TGTGCCAGCAGTGGAGGGCACAGGGACCACGAGCAGTACTTC. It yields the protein CASSGGHRDHEQYF. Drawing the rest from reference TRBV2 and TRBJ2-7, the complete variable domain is EPEVTQTPSHQVTQMGQEVILRCVPISNHLYFYWYRQILGQKVEFLVSFYNNEISEKSEIFDDQFSVERPDGSNFTLKIRSTKLEDSAMYFCASSGGHRDHEQYFGPGTRLTVT.